Sequencing of this T cell receptor beta chain was carried out in a study of CD8 T cells in Susac syndrome. Study information: Blood was drawn from Susac syndrome patients while they were therapy-naive, on corticosteroids, or on intravenous immunoglobulin alone.

Germline CDR1 SGHRS, CDR2 YFSETQ. The CDR3 has 15 amino acids. V lost 7 bases, J lost 1 base, and 14 bases lay in between. CD8+ and CD4+ blood T cells underwent TCR beta sequencing. Random hexamers primed reverse transcription of about 0.45 to 1 ug RNA. immunoSEQ multiplex PCR amplified TCR beta CDR3 across 54 Vbeta, 13 Jbeta. A single record per CDR3 protein comes from TCRdb applying MiXCR to the immunoSEQ multiplex PCR reads. The sample contains approximately 260,000 distinct CDR3 sequences, roughly 95% of which appear only once. The sample was CD4+ T cells from PBMCs. V and J are TRBV5-1 and TRBJ2-2; D could derive from TRBD1 or TRBD2 (5 bases each). The origin of this receptor is a human donor with Susac syndrome. DNA for the CDR3: TGCGCCAGCGGTCCGGGACCCCTGAACACCGGGGAGCTGTTTTTT. Its protein is CASGPGPLNTGELFF.